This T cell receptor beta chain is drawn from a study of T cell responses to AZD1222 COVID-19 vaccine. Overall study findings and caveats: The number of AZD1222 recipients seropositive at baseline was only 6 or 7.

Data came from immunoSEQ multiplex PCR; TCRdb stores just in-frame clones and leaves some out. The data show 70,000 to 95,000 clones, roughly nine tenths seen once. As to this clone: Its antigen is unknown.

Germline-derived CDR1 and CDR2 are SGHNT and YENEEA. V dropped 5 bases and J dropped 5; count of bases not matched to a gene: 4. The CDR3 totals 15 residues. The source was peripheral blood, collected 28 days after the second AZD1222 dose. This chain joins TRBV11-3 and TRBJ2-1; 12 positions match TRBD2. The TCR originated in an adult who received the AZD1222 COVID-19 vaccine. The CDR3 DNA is TGTGCCAGCAGCGTGGGGACTAGCGGGCACAATGAGCAGTTCTTC. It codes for CASSVGTSGHNEQFF.